These 23 T cell receptor beta chains share one sample of origin, sequenced in a study of metastatic and nonmetastatic thyroid tumors. Using MiXCR, TCRdb re-called clones from the PCR reads. Among about 22,000 clones listed, 14% to 15% were seen once. Each patient came to thyroid surgery without any prior treatment (of any kind). The source material was tumor tissue. The source is a female donor with papillary thyroid cancer or a benign thyroid nodule (not recorded which). Some clones in this sample may be carry-over from other donors' samples.

Ten or more counts support this clone. The V and J genes are TRBV30 and TRBJ1-4, with 10 bases fitting TRBD1. The CDR3 extends over 13 amino acids. Looked up from germline, CDR1 is GTSNPN and CDR2 is SVGIG (reference sequence). V trimming: 6 bases; J trimming: 8 bases; junction bases outside the gene matches: 6. The DNA for the CDR3 is TGTGCCTGCCCAGGACAGGGGGTAGAAAAACTGTTTTTT. The encoded protein is CACPGQGVEKLFF.

The sample holds many counts of this clone. J is TRBJ2-7 and V is TRBV28, with D unresolved. Trimming pared 2 bases from V and 6 bases from J, leaving 11 bases between. The CDR3 is 13 residues long. CDR1 and CDR2 (germline): MDHEN, SYDVKM. For the CDR3, the DNA is TGTGCCAGCAGTTTAATGGGTTTCTCCGAGCAGTACTTC. Its translation is CASSLMGFSEQYF.

The chain carries TRBV9 and TRBJ1-2, with D hard to call. The CDR3 length is 15 residues. Between the trimmed V and J ends, which lost 4 bases and 4 bases, there was a span of 17 bases. Germline loops: CDR1 SGDLS, CDR2 YYNGEE. CDR3 in DNA: TGTGCCAGCAGCCCCGGCGAGGTACAAGGCTATGGCTACACCTTC. Its translation: CASSPGEVQGYGYTF.

This clone appeared many times. J is TRBJ2-5 and V is TRBV4-1; TRBD1 is a possible D gene (5 bases). The CDR3 consists of 16 residues. From germline, CDR1 is MGHRA and CDR2 YSYEKL. The V gene lost 0 bases and the J gene lost 1 base, with 12 bases spanning the gap. CDR3 amino acids: CASSQEGQGGQETQYF. The CDR3 DNA reads TGCGCCAGCAGCCAAGAAGGCCAGGGTGGCCAAGAGACCCAGTACTTC.

Worth noting for this clone: Since a much larger clone is just one base distant, this may be a read error. V usage is TRBV20-1 and J usage is TRBJ1-2; TRBD1 matches 11 bases. This CDR3 is built from 13 residues. The ends lost 5 bases at V and 7 bases at J; junction bases unmatched: 6. From germline, CDR1 is DFQATT and CDR2 SNEGSKA (reference sequence). The CDR3 region is CSAARDRGTGYTF. The CDR3 DNA follows: TGCAGTGCTGCGAGGGACAGGGGGACTGGCTACACCTTC.

This clone was found many times. The V gene is TRBV6-5, the J gene TRBJ2-1; 15 bases fit TRBD2. Germline values: CDR1 MNHEY, CDR2 SVGAGI. The CDR3 loop spans 19 amino acids. V trimming: 8 bases; J trimming: 1 base; junction bases outside the gene matches: 12. Here the CDR3 DNA reads TGTGCCAGCCGGTCCTTAGCCGGGACTAGCGGGGGGTCCTACAATGAGCAGTTCTTC. This encodes CASRSLAGTSGGSYNEQFF.

The V gene is TRBV20-1, the J gene TRBJ2-2; tentative D call: TRBD2 (6 bases). The V gene lost 0 bases and the J gene lost 6 bases, with 20 bases spanning the gap. The CDR3 sequence is 17 residues long. Per germline, CDR1 DFQATT and CDR2 SNEGSKA (reference sequence). This CDR3 is CSARDRRVAARAGELFF. DNA for the CDR3: TGCAGTGCTAGAGATAGGAGGGTAGCGGCTCGCGCCGGGGAGCTGTTTTTT.

Many counts were recorded for this clone. The gene calls are TRBV7-9 and TRBJ1-1, with TRBD1 as a possible D gene (6 bases). The ends were cut back, 2 bases at V and 7 bases at J, with 17 bases in the middle. Germline values: CDR1 SEHNR, CDR2 FQNEAQ (reference sequence). The CDR3 length is 15 residues. In nucleotides, the CDR3 is TGTGCCAGCAGCTTAACGGGGGCCTCCCGTGGTGAAGCTTTCTTT. Its protein product is CASSLTGASRGEAFF. Together with reference TRBV7-9 and TRBJ1-1, the CDR3 gives the full variable domain: DTGVSQNPRHKITKRGQNVTFRCDPISEHNRLYWYRQTLGQGPEFLTYFQNEAQLEKSRLLSDRFSAERPKGSFSTLEIQRTEQGDSAMYLCASSLTGASRGEAFFGQGTRLTVV.

On this clone: As the CDR3 is not closed by the conserved phenylalanine or tryptophan, this likely results from a read error. The rearrangement joins TRBV20-1 to TRBJ1-1; D not resolved. There are 14 residues in the CDR3. V lost 6 bases, J lost 0 bases, and 14 bases lay in between. Germline V gene data show CDR1 as DFQATT and CDR2 as SNEGSKA (reference sequence). The chain's CDR3 is CSAPLGGLNTEAFS. DNA of the CDR3: TGCAGTGCCCCCTTGGGTGGATTGAACACTGAAGCTTTCTCT.

This clone was picked up many times. The rearrangement links TRBV20-1 to TRBJ2-2; D is ambiguous. The V gene's germline CDR1 is DFQATT and CDR2 SNEGSKA (reference sequence). The CDR3 spans 15 residues. V dropped 3 bases and J dropped 0 bases, with 11 bases sitting between them. The CDR3 reads CSASGDRTNTGELFF. The CDR3 region has the DNA TGCAGTGCTAGTGGCGACCGGACGAACACCGGGGAGCTGTTTTTT.

This clone has at least ten counts. V and J are TRBV20-1 and TRBJ1-2, with 9 bases identical to TRBD1. CDR3 size: 15 residues. Germline V gene lookup returns CDR1 DFQATT and CDR2 SNEGSKA (reference sequence). V shed 3 bases, J shed 5 bases, and the junction held 10 bases outside the gene matches. CDR3: CSARKGTGQGYGYTF. DNA of the CDR3: TGCAGTGCTAGGAAAGGGACAGGGCAAGGGTATGGCTACACCTTC.

Concerning this clone: One end of the junction varies from germline; a read error may be responsible. The rearrangement links TRBV6-2 or TRBV6-3 to TRBJ2-3; no reliable D call. Germline assignment: CDR1 MNHEY and CDR2 SVGEGT. The CDR3 extends over 14 amino acids. The CDR3 bases are TGTGCCAGCAGCCAGCCGTGGGAAACAGATGCGCAGTATTTT. Amino acid sequence: CASSQPWETDAQYF.

This clone has ten or more counts. V is TRBV27 and J is TRBJ1-3; possibly TRBD1 for D (5 bases). The CDR3 covers 14 residues. Trimming shortened V by 5 bases and J by 1 base, and 9 bases separated the two germline ends. Germline CDR1 is MNHEY and CDR2 is SMNVEV (reference sequence). Here the CDR3 DNA reads TGTGCCAGCAGTCTCCGACAGTCTGGAAACACCATATATTTT. Translating gives CASSLRQSGNTIYF.

This clone was picked up many times. J is TRBJ1-1 and V is TRBV18; 7 bases line up with TRBD1. CDR1 is KGHSH, CDR2 LQKENI, per germline. J was trimmed by 0 bases and V by 4 bases; bases with no gene match: 8. This CDR3 contains 16 residues. CDR3 protein: CASSLRQGGVNTEAFF. The CDR3 nucleotides are TGTGCCAGCTCACTCCGACAGGGAGGGGTGAACACTGAAGCTTTCTTT.

At least ten counts were recorded for this clone. The chain has TRBV12-3 or TRBV12-4 and TRBJ2-3, with a tentative D call TRBD2 (5 bases). CDR3 length equals 14 residues. The V and J ends lost 3 bases and 3 bases respectively, with 10 bases between them. The CDR3 reads CASSFEGRTDTQYF. The DNA for the CDR3 is TGTGCCAGCAGTTTTGAGGGCAGGACAGATACGCAGTATTTT.

This clone was found many times. The CDR3 bases are TGTGCCAGCAGTGGGAGTTACGAGCAGTACTTC. It specifies CASSGSYEQYF. The chain combines TRBV25-1 with TRBJ2-7, with D unclear. The CDR3 is made up of 11 amino acids. The germline V gene encodes CDR1 MGHDK and CDR2 SYGVNS. Trimming removed 4 bases at V and 4 bases at J, with 5 bases between.

The sample holds many counts of this clone. The V call is TRBV6-1, the J call TRBJ2-2, with TRBD1 matching over 8 bases. Trimming cost V 8 bases and J 5 bases; bases outside gene matches: 10. CDR1 and CDR2 from the germline V gene are MNHNS and SASEGT. The CDR3 sequence is 15 residues long. The CDR3 DNA sequence: TGTGCCAGCGGACAACCGGGACAGGCGACCGGGGAGCTGTTTTTT. This codes for CASGQPGQATGELFF.

This clone has a single count. This chain's CDR3 is CASSPTSRSQGYGYTF. In DNA form, the CDR3 reads TGTGCCAGCAGCCCCACGTCCAGATCACAGGGATATGGCTACACCTTC. This chain joins TRBV5-6 and TRBJ1-2; TRBD1 might be the D (6 bases). The CDR3 runs to 16 residues. Germline assignment: CDR1 SGHDT and CDR2 YYEEEE. The germline V and J ends were trimmed by 4 bases and 5 bases, with 21 bases remaining between them.

In this sample, this clone turned up many times. The chain couples TRBV2 to TRBJ1-5; D is unresolved. This CDR3 has 13 residues. Germline lookup yields CDR1 SNHLY and CDR2 FYNNEI. The V end was cut by 6 bases, the J end by 5 bases, with 11 bases between. CDR3 sequence reads: CASREGRYQPQHF. CDR3 sequence (DNA): TGTGCCAGCAGGGAGGGTCGTTATCAGCCCCAGCATTTT.

In this sample, this clone turned up many times. The CDR3 loop is CASSLVGGNQETQYF. CDR3 nucleotide sequence: TGTGCCAGCAGCTTGGTGGGTGGAAACCAAGAGACCCAGTACTTC. The chain employs TRBV5-4 and TRBJ2-5; unclear D gene. In germline, CDR1 is SGHNT, CDR2 YYREEE (reference sequence). V shed 0 bases and J shed 0 bases, with 9 bases lying between them. The CDR3 is made up of 15 amino acids.

This clone was seen ten or more times. Other DNA sequences within the sample encode an identical CDR3. The genes are TRBV3-1 and TRBJ2-7, with D unclear. V gave up 2 bases and J gave up 0 bases, with 8 bases separating them. Germline V lookup: CDR1 LGHDT, CDR2 YNNKEL (reference sequence). This CDR3 comprises 14 residues. DNA of the CDR3: TGTGCCAGCAGCCAATCCCGGGTCTCCTACGAGCAGTACTTC. Its protein is CASSQSRVSYEQYF.

This clone was seen many times. The rearrangement links TRBV5-1 to TRBJ1-3; TRBD1 matches at 7 bases. Germline V lookup: CDR1 SGHRS, CDR2 YFSETQ. J was trimmed by 2 bases and V by 4 bases; bases with no gene match: 6. This CDR3 comprises 15 residues. The CDR3 loop reads CASSRGQPAGNTIYF. DNA of the CDR3: TGCGCCAGCAGCCGGGGACAGCCGGCTGGAAACACCATATATTTT.

This clone was seen many times. In nucleotides, the CDR3 is TGTGCCAGCAGCTTAACACGGATCCGGCAGAGCTCCTACGAGCAGTACTTC. Protein sequence: CASSLTRIRQSSYEQYF. The V gene is TRBV13, the J gene TRBJ2-7; D gene uncertain. The CDR3 spans 17 residues. V was pared by 2 bases and J by 0 bases, with 17 bases between. Germline V gene data show CDR1 as PRHDT and CDR2 as FYEKMQ (reference sequence).